The entry below describes one TCR beta chain. Its antigen is undetermined. The data were taken from a study of pediatric ulcerative colitis. This CDR3 is 10 amino acids long. V was shortened by 3 bases and J by 10 bases, with 9 bases between the two germline ends. Germline assignment: CDR1 GTSNPN and CDR2 SVGIG (reference sequence). Overall study findings and caveats: Substantially fewer templates came from two patients' blood samples. Clonal expansions reduced rectal repertoire diversity in acute severe colitis.

The rectum was sampled with one to two pinch biopsies at colonoscopy. Samples were sequenced at Survey level, maximum 500,000 reads. Sequencing used immunoSEQ multiplex PCR; TCRdb keeps in-frame clones, though not all of them. Among approximately 38,000 clones listed, about 75% were seen once. The sample was gut tissue. This TCR was recovered from a boy aged 5-17 years with severe ulcerative colitis. The rearrangement joins TRBV30 to TRBJ1-1; unclear D gene. The CDR3 here is CAWSVDRAFF. CDR3 sequence (DNA): TGTGCCTGGAGCGTTGACCGAGCTTTCTTT.